What follows describes a single T cell receptor (beta chain). Its antigen is currently unknown. The entry originates in a study of cytomegalovirus exposure and HLA in healthy donors. Regarding the study as a whole: In terms of immune exposure information, only CMV serostatus was available.

CDR1 SNHLY and CDR2 FYNNEI come from the germline V gene. There are 15 residues in the CDR3. V was pared by 6 bases and J by 9 bases, with 12 bases of the junction left unmatched. PCR used 60 Vbeta primers and 13 Jbeta primers. The protocol was immunoSEQ multiplex PCR, while the TCRdb copy is restricted to in-frame clones and leaves out a portion. The profile shows approximately 150,000 clones, approximately 73% of them singletons. This chain links TRBV2 with TRBJ2-1, with TRBD2 matching 9 bases. The receptor's source is a man aged 30 to 39 in good health and CMV-seropositive. Material for sequencing was PBMCs. The CDR3 sequence is CASSPIASGMGEQFF. As DNA, the CDR3 is TGTGCCAGCAGCCCAATTGCTAGCGGGATGGGTGAGCAGTTCTTC. Full variable domain (outside the CDR3, taken from reference TRBV2 and TRBJ2-1): EPEVTQTPSHQVTQMGQEVILRCVPISNHLYFYWYRQILGQKVEFLVSFYNNEISEKSEIFDDQFSVERPDGSNFTLKIRSTKLEDSAMYFCASSPIASGMGEQFFGPGTRLTVL.